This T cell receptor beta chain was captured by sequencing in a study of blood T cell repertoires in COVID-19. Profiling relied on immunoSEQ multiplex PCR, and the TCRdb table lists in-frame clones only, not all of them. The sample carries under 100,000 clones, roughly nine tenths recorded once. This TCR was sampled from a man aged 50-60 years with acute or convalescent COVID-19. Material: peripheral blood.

CDR3 sequence reads: CASSLSAGTDTQYF. DNA of the CDR3: TGTGCCAGCAGTCTTAGCGCCGGCACAGATACGCAGTATTTT. The chain employs TRBV28 and TRBJ2-3, with D perhaps matching TRBD2 (5 bases). V lost 5 bases and J lost 1, with 10 bases in between. Germline lookup yields CDR1 MDHEN and CDR2 SYDVKM. The CDR3 sequence is 14 residues long.